These 5 T cell receptor beta chains were all obtained from the same sample, sequenced in a study of blood T cell repertoires in COVID-19. Clones were sequenced by immunoSEQ multiplex PCR, and TCRdb holds only the in-frame ones, with some missing. The sample lists 68,000 or so clones, 85% to 90% occurring once. The sequencing sample was made of peripheral blood. The source is a middle-aged man with acute or convalescent COVID-19.

The V call is TRBV19, the J call TRBJ1-4, with D perhaps matching TRBD1 (5 bases). V lost 8 bases and J 5 bases, leaving 24 bases between the germline ends. Per germline, CDR1 LNHDA and CDR2 SQIVND (reference sequence). The CDR3 is made up of 17 amino acids. This CDR3 reads CASSWTANGGLNEKLFF. The CDR3 nucleotides read TGTGCCAGTTCTTGGACGGCGAACGGGGGGTTGAATGAAAAACTGTTTTTT.

V and J are TRBV19 and TRBJ2-7; D might be TRBD1 (6 bases). Germline-derived CDR1 and CDR2 are LNHDA and SQIVND (reference sequence). The CDR3 length is 13 residues. Trimming shortened V by 5 bases and J by 0 bases, and 8 bases separated the two germline ends. CDR3 DNA sequence: TGTGCCAGTAGTCCAGGGGTCTCCTACGAGCAGTACTTC. It is translated as CASSPGVSYEQYF.

The chain combines TRBV18 with TRBJ2-1, with 14 bases identical to TRBD2. Trimming cost V 4 bases and J 9 bases; bases outside gene matches: 11. CDR3 length equals 17 residues. Germline CDR1 reads KGHSH; CDR2 reads LQKENI. In DNA, the CDR3 is TGTGCCAGCTCACGCACCGGGACTAGCGGGAGTATCGGTGAGCAGTTCTTC. Amino acid sequence: CASSRTGTSGSIGEQFF. The complete variable domain, with remaining parts taken from reference TRBV18 and TRBJ2-1, reads NAGVMQNPRHLVRRRGQEARLRCSPMKGHSHVYWYRQLPEEGLKFMVYLQKENIIDESGMPKERFSAEFPKEGPSILRIQQVVRGDSAAYFCASSRTGTSGSIGEQFFGPGTRLTVL.

The CDR3 sequence: CASSALSDSQTYF. Here the CDR3 DNA reads TGTGCCAGCAGCGCCCTCTCGGACTCCCAGACGTACTTC. The gene calls are TRBV9 and TRBJ2-7; possible D gene TRBD2, 5 bases. Germline CDR1 SGDLS, CDR2 YYNGEE. The ends were cut back, 3 bases at V and 12 bases at J, with 19 bases in the middle. The CDR3 sequence is 13 residues long.

The chain uses TRBV7-9 and TRBJ1-1; 10 bases are shared with TRBD1. The CDR3 contains 15 residues. The V gene end was trimmed by 4 bases and the J gene end by 4 bases; junction bases not matched to a gene: 6. Germline lookup yields CDR1 SEHNR and CDR2 FQNEAQ (reference sequence). The CDR3 here is CASSWTGGYGTEAFF. CDR3 sequence (DNA): TGTGCCAGCAGCTGGACAGGGGGATATGGCACTGAAGCTTTCTTT.